These 20 T cell receptor beta chains originate from one sample sequenced in a study of T-cell memory formation after mild COVID-19. Each CDR3 protein gets one entry after TCRdb re-called the 5' RACE reads with MiXCR. Among 550,000 to 600,000 distinct CDR3 sequences listed, around 16% were seen once. Sequenced input: PBMCs or a T cell subset sorted from them (not recorded which). The source is an adult woman who had mild COVID-19 (a few samples of this study predate the infection). Cell type and time point are not known.

This clonotype was observed at least ten times. CDR3 coding DNA: TGTGCCACCTCTCGGGGTTCCATGAACACTGAAGCTTTCTTT. As protein: CATSRGSMNTEAFF. The chain carries TRBV27 and TRBJ1-1; D remains ambiguous. The CDR3 loop spans 14 amino acids. Germline CDR1 reads MNHEY; CDR2 reads SMNVEV (reference sequence). Trimming took off 10 bases at V and 0 bases at J, with 15 bases between the two ends.

The chain has TRBV11-2 and TRBJ1-3; the match to TRBD1 covers 8 bases. CDR1 and CDR2 (germline): SGHAT, FQNNGV. CDR3 length equals 14 residues. V shed 5 bases, J shed 2 bases, and the junction held 2 bases outside the gene matches. CDR3: CASSPGGPGNTIYF. For the CDR3, the DNA is TGTGCCAGCAGCCCAGGGGGCCCTGGAAACACCATATATTTT. The complete variable domain, with remaining parts taken from reference TRBV11-2 and TRBJ1-3, reads EAGVAQSPRYKIIEKRQSVAFWCNPISGHATLYWYQQILGQGPKLLIQFQNNGVVDDSQLPKDRFSAERLKGVDSTLKIQPAKLEDSAVYLCASSPGGPGNTIYFGEGSWLTVV.

This clonotype was detected only a few times. The V and J genes are TRBV6-5 and TRBJ1-1; no reliable D call. The germline V and J ends were trimmed by 2 bases and 4 bases, with 17 bases remaining between them. Germline CDR1 and CDR2: MNHEY and SVGAGI. This CDR3 has 16 amino acids. CDR3 bases: TGTGCCAGCAGTTACAGGAGTCTTCAACGGCGCACTGAAGCTTTCTTT. Translated, it gives CASSYRSLQRRTEAFF.

Only a few counts were recorded for this clonotype. This chain connects TRBV7-2 to TRBJ2-1, with 8 bases identical to TRBD2. CDR3 length equals 17 residues. Germline CDR1 and CDR2: SGHTA and FQGNSA. The V and J ends lost 2 bases and 0 bases, in that order; junction bases with no gene match: 6. CDR3 coding DNA: TGTGCCAGCAGCTTAAGAACTAGCGGCTTCTCCTACAATGAGCAGTTCTTC. Its translation: CASSLRTSGFSYNEQFF.

The chain recombines TRBV20-1 with TRBJ2-3, with TRBD1 matching 7 bases. The CDR3 is 13 residues long. Germline V lookup: CDR1 DFQATT, CDR2 SNEGSKA (reference sequence). Trimming removed 6 bases from V and 0 bases from J; junction bases left unmatched: 3. CDR3 nucleotide sequence: TGCAGTGCGAGCAGGGGGAGCACAGATACGCAGTATTTT. Amino acids: CSASRGSTDTQYF.

The chain joins TRBV5-4 to TRBJ2-2; 7 bases agree with TRBD1. The J segment lost 5 bases and the V segment lost 0 bases, leaving 7 bases of the junction unmatched. Germline V gene data show CDR1 as SGHNT and CDR2 as YYREEE (reference sequence). The CDR3 covers 16 residues. As DNA, the CDR3 is TGTGCCAGCAGCTTGGCAGGGGGAGAGTTTACCGGGGAGCTGTTTTTT. Residues: CASSLAGGEFTGELFF.

The J gene is TRBJ1-2, the V gene TRBV11-3; D perhaps matches TRBD1 (6 bases). Trimming shortened V by 5 bases and J by 3 bases, and 16 bases separated the two germline ends. This CDR3 spans 15 amino acids. The germline CDR1 and CDR2 sequences are SGHNT and YENEEA. This CDR3 is CASSSKGVGYYGYTF. The CDR3 DNA follows: TGTGCCAGCAGCAGTAAGGGGGTAGGGTACTATGGCTACACCTTC. The whole variable domain, filled in from reference TRBV11-3 and TRBJ1-2, reads EAGVVQSPRYKIIEKKQPVAFWCNPISGHNTLYWYLQNLGQGPELLIRYENEEAVDDSQLPKDRFSAERLKGVDSTLKIQPAELGDSAVYLCASSSKGVGYYGYTFGSGTRLTVV.

This rearrangement joins TRBV11-3 to TRBJ2-5, with D possibly matching TRBD2 (6 bases). V was trimmed by 1 base and J by 3 bases, leaving 18 bases between them. The CDR3 runs to 17 residues. Germline V gene data show CDR1 as SGHNT and CDR2 as YENEEA. This chain's CDR3 is CASSLGRFSGGEETQYF. The CDR3 bases are TGTGCCAGCAGCTTAGGAAGGTTTTCCGGGGGTGAAGAGACCCAGTACTTC. The entire variable domain, with the rest obtained from reference TRBV11-3 and TRBJ2-5, is as follows: EAGVVQSPRYKIIEKKQPVAFWCNPISGHNTLYWYLQNLGQGPELLIRYENEEAVDDSQLPKDRFSAERLKGVDSTLKIQPAELGDSAVYLCASSLGRFSGGEETQYFGPGTRLLVL.

The chain carries TRBV20-1 and TRBJ2-2, with D tentatively TRBD2 (7 bases). V lost 5 bases and J 6 bases, leaving 16 bases between the germline ends. Looked up from germline, CDR1 is DFQATT and CDR2 is SNEGSKA (reference sequence). The CDR3 contains 14 residues. The CDR3 DNA follows: TGCAGTGCTCCGACTTGGGAGGGGGCCGGGGAGCTGTTTTTT. It is translated as CSAPTWEGAGELFF.

This clonotype was seen many times. V usage is TRBV20-1 and J usage is TRBJ1-2; 8 positions match TRBD1. The ends lost 3 bases at V and 4 bases at J; junction bases unmatched: 4. The CDR3 runs 13 residues. Germline assignment: CDR1 DFQATT and CDR2 SNEGSKA (reference sequence). In nucleotides, the CDR3 is TGCAGTGCTAGCTGGGGACAGGCCTATGGCTACACCTTC. Translating it yields CSASWGQAYGYTF.

This clonotype was recorded at least ten times. The chain joins TRBV25-1 to TRBJ2-7; D assignment may be TRBD1 or TRBD2 (5 bases each). V lost 4 bases and J lost 4, with 23 bases in between. Germline lookup yields CDR1 MGHDK and CDR2 SYGVNS. The CDR3 is 17 amino acids. The CDR3 is CASSVTYGAGQRYEQYF. CDR3 nucleotides: TGTGCCAGCAGTGTCACCTACGGGGCTGGCCAGAGATACGAGCAGTACTTC.

This chain uses TRBV12-3 or TRBV12-4 with TRBJ2-2, with no clear D. V gave up 2 bases and J gave up 2 bases, with 3 bases separating them. The CDR3 loop spans 13 amino acids. CDR3 bases: TGTGCCAGCAGTTTAAAAAACACCGGGGAGCTGTTTTTT. This translates into CASSLKNTGELFF.

This sequence joins TRBV13 and TRBJ2-3; 8 nucleotides line up with TRBD2. CDR3 size: 15 residues. The V gene end was trimmed by 4 bases and the J gene end by 6 bases; junction bases not matched to a gene: 9. Germline V gives CDR1 PRHDT, CDR2 FYEKMQ (reference sequence). The CDR3 here is CASSWLLAVRDTQYF. CDR3 DNA sequence: TGTGCCAGCAGCTGGCTACTAGCGGTCCGGGATACGCAGTATTTT.

This chain joins TRBV7-9 and TRBJ2-1; D is uncertain. Per germline, CDR1 SEHNR and CDR2 FQNEAQ (reference sequence). This CDR3 spans 14 amino acids. Trimming removed 5 bases from V and 7 bases from J, with 15 bases in between. CDR3 protein: CASSPRDRFNEQFF. DNA of the CDR3: TGTGCCAGCAGCCCCAGAGACCGATTTAATGAGCAGTTCTTC.

The V gene is TRBV4-1, the J gene TRBJ2-6; D may be TRBD1 (6 bases). Germline CDR1 MGHRA, CDR2 YSYEKL. Trimming took 1 base from V and 3 from J, leaving 10 bases between them. This CDR3 spans 16 amino acids. CDR3 DNA: TGCGCCAGCAGCCAAGGGTGGGGGCTTGGGGCCAACGTCCTGACTTTC. It yields the protein CASSQGWGLGANVLTF.

A remark on this clonotype: The junction departs from germline at one end; a sequencing error may be responsible. The J gene is TRBJ1-1, the V gene TRBV12-3 or TRBV12-4, with 10 bases lining up with TRBD1. This CDR3 has 14 residues. CDR3 region: CDSSFGQGVTEAFF. The CDR3 DNA sequence: TGTGACAGCAGTTTCGGACAGGGGGTCACTGAAGCTTTCTTT.

V gene TRBV5-1 combines with J gene TRBJ2-7; 8 nucleotides match TRBD1. J gave up 4 bases and V 4 bases, and 7 bases lay outside the gene matches. The CDR3 loop spans 14 amino acids. The germline V gene has CDR1 SGHRS and CDR2 YFSETQ. The CDR3 DNA is TGCGCCAGCAGCGCGGACAGGGAATGGTACGAGCAGTACTTC. Translation gives CASSADREWYEQYF.

This chain links TRBV5-1 with TRBJ1-1, with unresolved D. CDR1 and CDR2 (germline): SGHRS, YFSETQ. Trimming pared 2 bases from V and 11 bases from J, leaving 10 bases between. The CDR3 consists of 11 residues. CDR3 in amino acids: CASSFGEEAFF. The CDR3 coding sequence is TGCGCCAGCAGCTTTGGTGAGGAGGCTTTCTTT.

The rearrangement uses TRBV4-1 and TRBJ2-1; 10 bases line up with TRBD1. Trimming removed 3 bases from V and 10 bases from J; junction bases left unmatched: 12. CDR1 is MGHRA and CDR2 is YSYEKL in the germline V gene. This CDR3 is 16 amino acids long. DNA for the CDR3: TGCGCCAGCAGCCACCCGGGACAGGGGATTCCAGGAGAGCAGTTCTTC. This sequence encodes CASSHPGQGIPGEQFF.

The rearrangement joins TRBV23-1 to TRBJ2-7, with D maybe TRBD2 (6 bases). TRBV23-1 is reported as an ORF; its role is uncertain. The CDR3 consists of 15 residues. Between the trimmed V and J ends, which lost 5 bases and 0 bases, there was a span of 14 bases. DNA for the CDR3: TGCGCCAGCAGTTCAGGAGGGAACCACTCCTACGAGCAGTACTTC. Protein sequence: CASSSGGNHSYEQYF.